One T cell receptor beta chain is described in this entry. Antigen unknown. V shed 2 bases and J shed 0 bases, with 13 bases lying between them. Germline CDR1 MDHEN, CDR2 SYDVKM. The length of the CDR3 is 16 residues. TCRdb's table, derived via immunoSEQ multiplex PCR, lists solely in-frame clones and lacks some. This sample has fewer than 150,000 clones, with around nine tenths found just once. The data belong to a study of T cell responses to AZD1222 COVID-19 vaccine. The study's findings and limits: Among spike-specific TCRs, nearly half reportedly target unmutated variant regions.

The TCR comes from an adult who received the AZD1222 COVID-19 vaccine. The chain is built from TRBV28 and TRBJ2-5, with no clear D. Sample: peripheral blood, taken 28 days after the second AZD1222 dose. The CDR3 protein is CASSLQPGPHQETQYF. The CDR3 bases are TGTGCCAGCAGTTTACAGCCCGGACCGCACCAAGAGACCCAGTACTTC.